The T cell receptor (beta chain) described here comes from a study of blood T cell repertoires in COVID-19. Study overall: From the United States, Italy and Spain came samples of acute and convalescent COVID-19.

Participants spanned ages about 18 to 100 years and resided in about two dozen US areas. Source study methods: The authors estimated nucleated cell counts from reference gene primer amplification. The table came from immunoSEQ multiplex PCR; TCRdb's copy has only in-frame clones and leaves some out. V and J calls and clone size follow that table, whereas D and trimming were derived from the DNA. The sample consists of a few hundred thousand clones, around nine tenths of them appearing once. V was clipped by 3 bases and J by 3 bases; unmatched bases: 5. Germline CDR1 is SGHRS and CDR2 is YFSETQ. The CDR3 has 15 residues.

The V call is TRBV5-1, the J call TRBJ1-4; 7 nucleotides agree with TRBD1. The TCR sequence derives from a woman in her fifties or sixties who had recovered from COVID-19. The sample was PBMCs or T cells enriched from blood (not recorded which). This CDR3 is CASSSEQGPNEKLFF. The CDR3 DNA follows: TGCGCCAGCAGCTCGGAACAGGGGCCTAATGAAAAACTGTTTTTT.